One and the same sample provided the 19 T cell receptor beta chains below, sequenced in a study of early stage breast cancer tumors. Libraries were prepared by immunoSEQ multiplex PCR; TCRdb keeps only in-frame clonotypes and omits some of them. Of about 11,000 clones detected, 70% to 80% appear once; the ten largest clones hold approximately 20%. The source material was breast tumor tissue. The source of these receptors is a person in their forties with breast cancer.

CDR3 sequence reads: CASSYLLRGAQETQYF. CDR3 nucleotides: TGTGCCAGCAGCTATCTCTTGAGGGGCGCCCAAGAGACCCAGTACTTC. J is TRBJ2-5 and V is TRBV11-2; either TRBD1 or TRBD2 may supply D (5 bases each). V lost 4 bases and J 1 base, leaving 16 bases between the germline ends. Germline values: CDR1 SGHAT, CDR2 FQNNGV. The CDR3 sequence is 16 residues long.

The chain recombines TRBV5-6 with TRBJ1-5, with D tentatively TRBD1 (6 bases). The germline gives CDR1 SGHDT, CDR2 YYEEEE. The CDR3 spans 12 residues. V was cut by 9 bases and J by 2 bases, with 9 bases left in between. The CDR3 region has the DNA TGTGCCATCCGGGGGCGCAATCAGCCCCAGCATTTT. This sequence encodes CAIRGRNQPQHF. Full variable domain (missing parts from reference TRBV5-6 and TRBJ1-5): DAGVTQSPTHLIKTRGQQVTLRCSPKSGHDTVSWYQQALGQGPQFIFQYYEEEERQRGNFPDRFSGHQFPNYSSELNVNALLLGDSALYLCAIRGRNQPQHFGDGTRLSIL.

This chain joins TRBV7-8 and TRBJ2-2; D uncertain. Germline CDR1 reads SGHVS; CDR2 reads FQNEAQ. The CDR3 is 12 residues long. The V gene lost 2 bases and the J gene lost 3 bases, with 1 base spanning the gap. The CDR3 loop reads CASSLHTGELFF. DNA for the CDR3: TGTGCCAGCAGCTTACACACCGGGGAGCTGTTTTTT.

Only a few counts were recorded for this clone. The J gene is TRBJ2-2, the V gene TRBV7-3, with a tentative D call TRBD1 (6 bases). The CDR3 has 14 amino acids. Trimming stripped 5 bases from V and 3 bases from J, with 10 bases between. Germline CDR1 reads SGHTA; CDR2 reads FQGTGA. The CDR3 is CASSANRDTGELFF. As DNA, the CDR3 is TGTGCCAGCAGCGCCAACAGGGACACCGGGGAGCTGTTTTTT.

The rearrangement uses TRBV5-1 and TRBJ2-3, with 7 bases identical to TRBD1. V lost 4 bases and J lost 6; bases outside the gene matches: 8. Germline values: CDR1 SGHRS, CDR2 YFSETQ. The CDR3 has 14 amino acids. This CDR3 reads CASSPQGVRDTQYF. The CDR3 DNA follows: TGCGCCAGCAGCCCCCAGGGGGTCAGGGATACGCAGTATTTT.

The genes are TRBV5-4 and TRBJ2-1, with TRBD2 matching 8 bases. The CDR3 covers 13 residues. The V gene's germline CDR1 is SGHNT and CDR2 YYREEE (reference sequence). The V segment lost 4 bases and the J segment 9 bases; nucleotides outside the gene matches: 6. CDR3 sequence reads: CASSQALAVEQFF. The CDR3 nucleotides read TGTGCCAGCAGCCAAGCACTAGCGGTTGAGCAGTTCTTC.

The chain links TRBV9 to TRBJ1-4; D perhaps matches TRBD1 (6 bases). Germline CDR1 is SGDLS and CDR2 is YYNGEE. Trimming shortened V by 4 bases and J by 4 bases, and 17 bases separated the two germline ends. This CDR3 spans 16 amino acids. In DNA, the CDR3 is TGTGCCAGCAGCTCCGGTCTTACACAGGGTAATGAAAAACTGTTTTTT. It codes for CASSSGLTQGNEKLFF.

This clone was picked up a small number of times. V usage is TRBV5-1 and J usage is TRBJ2-2; 8 positions match TRBD2. V lost 4 bases, J lost 6 bases, and 11 bases stayed unmatched. Germline assignment: CDR1 SGHRS and CDR2 YFSETQ. The CDR3 covers 16 residues. CDR3 nucleotides: TGCGCCAGCAGCCTCCAACTAGCGGCCAACGCCGGGGAGCTGTTTTTT. Amino acid sequence: CASSLQLAANAGELFF. Combining the CDR3 with reference TRBV5-1 and TRBJ2-2 gives the whole variable domain KAGVTQTPRYLIKTRGQQVTLSCSPISGHRSVSWYQQTPGQGLQFLFEYFSETQRNKGNFPGRFSGRQFSNSRSEMNVSTLELGDSALYLCASSLQLAANAGELFFGEGSRLTVL.

The chain joins TRBV6-1 to TRBJ2-7, with TRBD2 identical over 10 bases. Trimming cost V 8 bases and J 1 base; bases outside gene matches: 8. The germline CDR1 and CDR2 sequences are MNHNS and SASEGT. This CDR3 comprises 15 residues. The CDR3 coding sequence is TGTGCCAGCGAGTCCTCTAGCGGGAGTTCCTACGAGCAGTACTTC. Its protein is CASESSSGSSYEQYF.

This clone was picked up one time. V and J are TRBV30 and TRBJ1-2; 11 nucleotides agree with TRBD1. Germline V gene lookup returns CDR1 GTSNPN and CDR2 SVGIG (reference sequence). With 3 bases clipped from V and 5 bases from J, the junction kept 5 bases outside the gene matches. The CDR3 totals 14 residues. In DNA, the CDR3 is TGTGCCTGGAGCAGGACAGGGGGCGCATATGGCTACACCTTC. Residues: CAWSRTGGAYGYTF.

This clone was observed a few times. This rearrangement joins TRBV27 to TRBJ1-2, with D tentatively TRBD1 (5 bases). The ends were cut back, 3 bases at V and 3 bases at J, with 11 bases in the middle. From germline, CDR1 is MNHEY and CDR2 SMNVEV (reference sequence). The CDR3 consists of 14 residues. Here the CDR3 reads CASSFSWGDYGYTF. The CDR3 region has the DNA TGTGCCAGCAGTTTCTCATGGGGGGACTATGGCTACACCTTC.

CDR3 DNA: TGTGCCAGCAGTTTTGGCGGGAGGGAAACCTACGAGCAGTACTTC. The encoded protein is CASSFGGRETYEQYF. The chain couples TRBV28 to TRBJ2-7, with TRBD2 matching over 9 bases. Germline CDR1 and CDR2: MDHEN and SYDVKM. J was trimmed by 2 bases and V by 3 bases; bases with no gene match: 5. The CDR3 consists of 15 residues.

The chain recombines TRBV18 with TRBJ2-2; D is uncertain. CDR1 KGHSH and CDR2 LQKENI come from the germline V gene. This CDR3 is built from 15 residues. The V gene lost 4 bases and the J gene lost 1 base, with 10 bases spanning the gap. The CDR3 bases are TGTGCCAGCTCACAGGGCGCAGGGAACACCGGGGAGCTGTTTTTT. Its protein product is CASSQGAGNTGELFF.

The rearrangement joins TRBV18 to TRBJ2-3; 7 bases are shared with TRBD2. There are 16 residues in the CDR3. Germline V gene lookup returns CDR1 KGHSH and CDR2 LQKENI. The V gene end was trimmed by 1 base and the J gene end by 0 bases; junction bases not matched to a gene: 4. As DNA, the CDR3 is TGTGCCAGCTCACCACGGCCTAGCGGTAGCACAGATACGCAGTATTTT. This translates into CASSPRPSGSTDTQYF.

This chain connects TRBV29-1 to TRBJ2-1; 11 bases map to TRBD2. Germline CDR1 and CDR2: SQVTM and ANQGSEA. The CDR3 length is 15 residues. V lost 6 bases and J lost 1; bases outside the gene matches: 5. The CDR3 DNA reads TGCAGCGTCCGAGGACTAGCGGGTTCCTACAATGAGCAGTTCTTC. Amino acid sequence: CSVRGLAGSYNEQFF.

This chain joins TRBV11-1 and TRBJ2-2; D is uncertain. Germline loops: CDR1 SGHAT, CDR2 FQDESV (reference sequence). Trimming removed 1 base at V and 2 bases at J, with 17 bases between. The CDR3 totals 18 residues. The DNA of the CDR3 is TGTGCCAGCAGCTTAGAGGGCTCGGGCGGAGATAACACCGGGGAGCTGTTTTTT. Translating gives CASSLEGSGGDNTGELFF. Looking up the rest from reference TRBV11-1 and TRBJ2-2 gives the full variable domain: EAEVAQSPRYKITEKSQAVAFWCDPISGHATLYWYRQILGQGPELLVQFQDESVVDDSQLPKDRFSAERLKGVDSTLKIQPAELGDSAMYLCASSLEGSGGDNTGELFFGEGSRLTVL.

This clone was observed a single time. The chain carries TRBV10-3 and TRBJ2-3; TRBD2 matches at 9 bases. With 4 bases clipped from V and 2 bases from J, the junction kept 4 bases outside the gene matches. The CDR3 length is 15 residues. CDR1 is ENHRY, CDR2 SYGVKD, per germline. CDR3 nucleotide sequence: TGTGCCATCAGTGGACCTAGCGGGAACACAGATACGCAGTATTTT. As protein: CAISGPSGNTDTQYF.

The V call is TRBV7-9, the J call TRBJ1-2; no firm D call. CDR1 and CDR2 from the germline V gene are SEHNR and FQNEAQ (reference sequence). Trimming took 1 base from V and 8 from J, leaving 11 bases between them. There are 13 residues in the CDR3. The DNA for the CDR3 is TGTGCCAGCAGCTTAGGGGAAGGCATCGGCTACACCTTC. This sequence encodes CASSLGEGIGYTF.

This clone was observed a handful of times. The CDR3 sequence is CASSLVQGEIQYF. CDR3 DNA sequence: TGTGCCAGCAGTTTAGTACAGGGGGAGATTCAGTACTTC. The chain uses TRBV28 and TRBJ2-4, with 8 positions matching TRBD1. The CDR3 is 13 amino acids. V dropped 2 bases and J dropped 10; count of bases not matched to a gene: 4. In germline, CDR1 is MDHEN, CDR2 SYDVKM.